The 28 T cell receptor beta chains in this list originate from one sample, sequenced in a study of human T cells and chemical hapten exposure. Time point specified: patch test 1, 2 weeks after DPC sensitization. Treatment described: therapeutic diphenylcyclopropenone sensitization with weekly scalp DPC. TCRdb analysed the RACE reads with MiXCR anew, one entry per CDR3 protein. This repertoire shows approximately 80,000 distinct CDR3 sequences, 7% to 8% found once; its top ten account for roughly 1.5%. Sample: whole blood, taken in connection with sensitization to the hapten diphenylcyclopropenone (DPC). The source is a woman aged 25 to 39 with alopecia areata. Some clones in this sample may be carry-over from other donors' samples.

This clonotype has ten or more counts. The V and J genes are TRBV12-3 or TRBV12-4 and TRBJ2-5; D may correspond to TRBD1 or TRBD2 (5 bases each). Trimming cost V 6 bases and J 5 bases, with 10 bases left between them. CDR3 length: 12 residues. CDR3 amino acids: CASSHWGETQYF. CDR3 bases: TGTGCCAGCAGCCACTGGGGGGAGACCCAGTACTTC.

The table lists this clonotype with many counts. V gene TRBV25-1 combines with J gene TRBJ2-5; D is ambiguous. The germline CDR1 and CDR2 sequences are MGHDK and SYGVNS. This CDR3 has 15 amino acids. V lost 0 bases and J lost 5, with 13 bases in between. The CDR3 spells CASSEYVGLKETQYF. The CDR3 DNA is TGTGCCAGCAGTGAATACGTAGGGTTAAAGGAGACCCAGTACTTC.

This clonotype came up many times. The genes are TRBV2 and TRBJ2-3, with 8 bases lining up with TRBD2. The CDR3 runs to 16 residues. The germline V gene has CDR1 SNHLY and CDR2 FYNNEI. With V trimmed by 1 base and J by 2 bases, 5 bases remained unmatched. The DNA for the CDR3 is TGTGCCAGCAGTGAAGGACTAGCGCTCAACACAGATACGCAGTATTTT. Translating gives CASSEGLALNTDTQYF.

This clonotype was counted ten times or more. The rearrangement uses TRBV20-1 and TRBJ2-3; 9 nucleotides align to TRBD2. The germline V gene has CDR1 DFQATT and CDR2 SNEGSKA (reference sequence). Trimming removed 2 bases from V and 5 bases from J; junction bases left unmatched: 5. This CDR3 contains 14 residues. The CDR3 sequence is CSARLAGVRDTQYF. CDR3 bases: TGCAGTGCTAGATTAGCGGGGGTGAGAGATACGCAGTATTTT.

This clonotype was seen at least ten times. The rearrangement links TRBV6-6 to TRBJ1-1, with 10 bases matching TRBD1. Germline trimming cut 5 bases from V and 6 bases from J; bases unmatched to any gene: 6. Germline CDR1 is MNHNY and CDR2 is SVGAGI (reference sequence). CDR3 size: 14 residues. The CDR3 DNA sequence: TGTGCCAGCAGTCGATCGGGACAGGGGCCTGAAGCTTTCTTT. This encodes CASSRSGQGPEAFF.

This clonotype appeared many times. The rearrangement links TRBV5-4 to TRBJ1-5; no definite D call. The germline CDR1 and CDR2 sequences are SGHNT and YYREEE (reference sequence). The CDR3 loop spans 13 amino acids. V lost 2 bases and J lost 0, with 3 bases in between. The CDR3 loop reads CASSFDSNQPQHF. The CDR3 DNA is TGTGCCAGCAGCTTTGATAGCAATCAGCCCCAGCATTTT.

This clonotype was counted only a few times. This chain uses TRBV20-1 with TRBJ2-3; D unclear. Germline CDR1 DFQATT, CDR2 SNEGSKA (reference sequence). This CDR3 has 15 amino acids. Trimming stripped 0 bases from V and 4 bases from J, with 14 bases between. CDR3 in amino acids: CSARDLASHADTQYF. CDR3 nucleotide sequence: TGCAGTGCTAGAGATCTCGCGAGTCACGCAGATACGCAGTATTTT.

In this sample, this clonotype turned up many times. The chain recombines TRBV6-1 with TRBJ2-2, with a tentative D call TRBD1 (6 bases). Looked up from germline, CDR1 is MNHNS and CDR2 is SASEGT. The V gene lost 6 bases and the J gene lost 3 bases, with 14 bases spanning the gap. This CDR3 spans 15 amino acids. DNA for the CDR3: TGTGCCAGCAGGGTTAGGACAGCCTACACCGGGGAGCTGTTTTTT. Its protein product is CASRVRTAYTGELFF.

The chain has TRBV10-3 and TRBJ1-2; 8 nucleotides agree with TRBD1. Per the germline V gene, CDR1 is ENHRY and CDR2 is SYGVKD. J gave up 8 bases and V 8 bases, and 16 bases lay outside the gene matches. The CDR3 loop spans 15 amino acids. The CDR3 sequence: CAIDPDRGRIGGYTF. CDR3 nucleotide sequence: TGTGCCATCGACCCCGACAGGGGCCGAATAGGAGGCTACACCTTC.

Worth noting for this clonotype: A much bigger clone sits one base away, suggesting this may be a read error. This chain joins TRBV25-1 and TRBJ1-5; D is possibly TRBD1 (5 bases). Trimming took 5 bases from V and 7 from J, leaving 18 bases between them. The CDR3 runs 15 residues. Germline CDR1 and CDR2: MGHDK and SYGVNS. CDR3 nucleotide sequence: TGTGCCAGCAGTCCCACGGGCCTGAGGGGCCAGCCCCAGCATTTT. This translates into CASSPTGLRGQPQHF.

This chain uses TRBV5-1 with TRBJ2-5; D gene uncertain. This CDR3 spans 11 amino acids. V lost 7 bases and J 0 bases, leaving 4 bases between the germline ends. Germline V gene data show CDR1 as SGHRS and CDR2 as YFSETQ. The DNA of the CDR3 is TGCGCCAGCTATAACCAAGAGACCCAGTACTTC. Amino acid sequence: CASYNQETQYF.

On this clonotype itself: It may be a read error: a sequence one base away is much more abundant. The genes are TRBV12-3 or TRBV12-4 and TRBJ2-3; D ambiguous. Deletions cut 4 bases from V and 6 bases from J, with 14 bases between. The CDR3 has 14 residues. CDR3 DNA: TGTGCCAGCAGTTACTGTCCGGCCTCGGATACGCAGTATTTT. It yields the protein CASSYCPASDTQYF.

This clonotype was observed at least ten times. The chain has TRBV5-1 and TRBJ1-2; D is possibly TRBD1 (5 bases). CDR3 length: 16 amino acids. Germline V gene lookup returns CDR1 SGHRS and CDR2 YFSETQ. Trimming cost V 3 bases and J 2 bases, with 17 bases left between them. The CDR3: CASSSWAGTENYGYTF. CDR3 nucleotide sequence: TGCGCCAGCAGCTCTTGGGCCGGGACGGAGAACTATGGCTACACCTTC.

This clonotype was counted only a few times. This chain joins TRBV9 and TRBJ2-1; 14 bases fit TRBD2. The CDR3 spans 19 residues. The germline gives CDR1 SGDLS, CDR2 YYNGEE. V lost 3 bases and J lost 8; bases outside the gene matches: 16. CDR3 residues: CASSGRLAGGPLPGDEQFF. The CDR3 DNA reads as TGTGCCAGCAGCGGCAGACTAGCGGGGGGGCCATTGCCGGGCGATGAGCAGTTCTTC.

This clonotype was counted ten times or more. The chain has TRBV14 and TRBJ2-7; possible D gene TRBD2, 5 bases. The V end was cut by 1 base, the J end by 2 bases, with 12 bases between. Looked up from germline, CDR1 is SGHDN and CDR2 is FVKESK. CDR3 length equals 15 residues. CDR3 loop: CASSQGLGSPYEQYF. Written as DNA, the CDR3 is TGTGCCAGCAGCCAAGGGTTAGGGAGCCCCTACGAGCAGTACTTC.

A word on this clonotype: The junction departs from the called germline gene at one end, perhaps through a read error. This CDR3 reads CVSSFGSFGEQYF. Here the CDR3 DNA reads TGTGTCAGCAGCTTTGGCAGTTTCGGCGAGCAGTACTTC. This chain links TRBV7-2 with TRBJ2-7; no definite D call. Germline CDR1 reads SGHTA; CDR2 reads FQGNSA. The CDR3 covers 13 residues.

With regard to this clonotype: It may be a read error: a sequence one base away is much more abundant. This sequence joins TRBV20-1 and TRBJ2-7; TRBD1 matches 10 bases. CDR1 and CDR2 (germline): DFQATT, SNEGSKA (reference sequence). The J segment lost 5 bases and the V segment lost 6 bases, leaving 13 bases of the junction unmatched. CDR3 length equals 15 residues. The CDR3 here is CSAPARQGAPDEQYF. In nucleotides, the CDR3 is TGCAGTGCCCCCGCCCGACAGGGGGCTCCCGACGAGCAGTACTTC.

This clonotype appeared a few times. V gene TRBV7-9 combines with J gene TRBJ2-7; D ambiguous. The CDR3 has 16 residues. CDR1 SEHNR and CDR2 FQNEAQ come from the germline V gene (reference sequence). V was cut by 0 bases and J by 1 base, with 13 bases left in between. Here the CDR3 DNA reads TGTGCCAGCAGCTTAGCCCCGGGCAGCCTATCCTACGAGCAGTACTTC. Translation: CASSLAPGSLSYEQYF.

This clonotype showed up just once. A much larger clone differs from this one at a single base, so this may be a read error. The conserved final phenylalanine or tryptophan is absent from the CDR3, which likely points to a read error. The V gene is TRBV6-1, the J gene TRBJ2-7, with D perhaps matching TRBD1 or TRBD2 (5 bases each). The germline V and J ends were trimmed by 10 bases and 4 bases, with 14 bases remaining between them. The CDR3 loop spans 12 amino acids. From germline, CDR1 is MNHNS and CDR2 SASEGT. In DNA, the CDR3 is TGTGCCATCCAGGGAGACGGGTACGAGCAGTACCTC. It is translated as CAIQGDGYEQYL.

Here the CDR3 reads CSARGGGAGTEAFF. The CDR3 coding sequence is TGCAGTGCTAGAGGGGGGGGGGCAGGCACTGAAGCTTTCTTT. This chain uses TRBV20-1 with TRBJ1-1; D might be TRBD1 (6 bases). CDR3 size: 14 residues. The ends were cut back, 1 base at V and 4 bases at J, with 13 bases in the middle. Germline V gene lookup returns CDR1 DFQATT and CDR2 SNEGSKA (reference sequence).

There are many counts of this clonotype. The rearrangement links TRBV3-1 to TRBJ1-5; no reliable D call. Trimming left V 4 bases short and J 7 bases short, with 8 bases between. CDR1 LGHDT and CDR2 YNNKEL come from the germline V gene (reference sequence). The CDR3 runs 12 residues. CDR3 region: CASSRGVQPQHF. The CDR3 region has the DNA TGTGCCAGCAGCCGAGGAGTGCAGCCCCAGCATTTT.

In this sample, this clonotype turned up a few times. V gene TRBV5-1 combines with J gene TRBJ1-1; 7 nucleotides agree with TRBD1. The CDR3 sequence is 14 residues long. Germline V CDR1 and CDR2: SGHRS, YFSETQ. The ends lost 4 bases at V and 0 bases at J; junction bases unmatched: 3. CDR3 loop: CASSGGTVNTEAFF. In DNA form, the CDR3 reads TGCGCCAGCAGCGGCGGGACAGTGAACACTGAAGCTTTCTTT.

This clonotype was observed many times. The chain joins TRBV2 to TRBJ2-3, with 7 bases fitting TRBD1. Germline V gene sequence: CDR1 SNHLY, CDR2 FYNNEI. The CDR3 is 13 amino acids. V lost 7 bases, J lost 2 bases, and 3 bases stayed unmatched. The chain's CDR3 is CASIQGVTDTQYF. CDR3 nucleotide sequence: TGTGCCAGCATTCAGGGGGTCACAGATACGCAGTATTTT.

The chain joins TRBV7-9 to TRBJ1-1; no firm D call. Germline V gene lookup returns CDR1 SEHNR and CDR2 FQNEAQ (reference sequence). V was cut by 5 bases and J by 4 bases, with 14 bases left in between. The length of the CDR3 is 14 residues. CDR3 loop: CASSHKAERTEAFF. The CDR3 coding sequence is TGTGCCAGCAGCCACAAAGCGGAACGCACTGAAGCTTTCTTT.

Written as DNA, the CDR3 is TGCAGTGCCCAACTGACAGGTAACTATGGCTACACCTTC. This sequence encodes CSAQLTGNYGYTF. The V gene is TRBV20-1, the J gene TRBJ1-2; D is perhaps TRBD1 (6 bases). V lost 6 bases, J lost 1 base, and 12 bases lay in between. The CDR3 runs 13 residues. Germline V gene sequence: CDR1 DFQATT, CDR2 SNEGSKA (reference sequence).

This clonotype was observed many times. J is TRBJ1-5 and V is TRBV6-6; a weak D match, TRBD1 (5 bases). The V and J ends lost 1 base and 3 bases respectively, with 10 bases between them. Germline V lookup: CDR1 MNHNY, CDR2 SVGAGI (reference sequence). The CDR3 contains 15 residues. Here the CDR3 reads CASSYFRGNNQPQHF. CDR3 DNA: TGTGCCAGCAGTTACTTTCGGGGGAACAATCAGCCCCAGCATTTT.

This sequence joins TRBV20-1 and TRBJ2-2; TRBD2 might be the D (7 bases). CDR1 and CDR2 from the germline V gene are DFQATT and SNEGSKA (reference sequence). Trimming shortened V by 3 bases and J by 1 base, and 9 bases separated the two germline ends. The length of the CDR3 is 14 residues. CDR3 bases: TGCAGTGCTAGGGGAGGGGGGAACACCGGGGAGCTGTTTTTT. Its translation is CSARGGGNTGELFF.

The J gene is TRBJ2-1, the V gene TRBV11-2, with 9 bases fitting TRBD2. V lost 5 bases, J lost 9 bases, and 11 bases stayed unmatched. CDR1 SGHAT and CDR2 FQNNGV come from the germline V gene. This CDR3 has 15 residues. CDR3 sequence reads: CASSPPGTSSTEQFF. CDR3 nucleotides: TGTGCCAGCAGCCCCCCCGGGACTAGCTCGACTGAGCAGTTCTTC.